Below, 20 T cell receptor beta chains from the same sample are listed, as sequenced in a study of T-cell memory formation after mild COVID-19. In TCRdb, the 5' RACE reads were re-called with MiXCR into one record per CDR3 protein. This sample has more than 350,000 distinct CDR3 sequences, with 15% to 20% found just once. The sequenced material came from PBMCs or a T cell subset sorted from them (not recorded which). All receptors derive from a man younger than 35 who had mild COVID-19 (a few samples of this study predate the infection). Cell type and time point are not known.

This clonotype has more than one count but fewer than ten. The rearrangement joins TRBV7-2 to TRBJ2-7; D remains unclear. Germline lookup yields CDR1 SGHTA and CDR2 FQGNSA. V was cut by 1 base and J by 5 bases, with 15 bases left in between. This CDR3 region has 15 residues. In nucleotides, the CDR3 is TGTGCCAGCAGCTTAGGTGGATGGGGTTTCAACGAGCAGTACTTC. This gives the protein CASSLGGWGFNEQYF. Drawing the rest from reference TRBV7-2 and TRBJ2-7, the complete variable domain is GAGVSQSPSNKVTEKGKDVELRCDPISGHTALYWYRQSLGQGLEFLIYFQGNSAPDKSGLPSDRFSAERTGGSVSTLTIQRTQQEDSAVYLCASSLGGWGFNEQYFGPGTRLTVT.

V gene TRBV7-2 combines with J gene TRBJ1-1; TRBD1 is a possible D gene (6 bases). The germline gives CDR1 SGHTA, CDR2 FQGNSA. The CDR3 sequence is 13 residues long. Trimming pared 8 bases from V and 1 base from J, leaving 11 bases between. The CDR3 here is CASGSDRNTEAFF. The CDR3 region has the DNA TGTGCCAGCGGCTCGGACAGGAACACTGAAGCTTTCTTT. The whole variable domain, filled in from reference TRBV7-2 and TRBJ1-1, reads GAGVSQSPSNKVTEKGKDVELRCDPISGHTALYWYRQSLGQGLEFLIYFQGNSAPDKSGLPSDRFSAERTGGSVSTLTIQRTQQEDSAVYLCASGSDRNTEAFFGQGTRLTVV.

The rearrangement joins TRBV6-4 to TRBJ2-1; 7 bases agree with TRBD2. Germline values: CDR1 MRHNA, CDR2 SNTAGT. Trimming cost V 3 bases and J 9 bases; bases outside gene matches: 11. The CDR3 spans 15 residues. CDR3 coding DNA: TGTGCCAGCAGTGAATTGGGGGGGTCGGGCGGTGAGCAGTTCTTC. This translates into CASSELGGSGGEQFF.

This clonotype was seen a few times. This chain joins TRBV28 and TRBJ2-2; TRBD2 matches at 12 bases. The CDR3 covers 16 residues. The V gene end was trimmed by 2 bases and the J gene end by 6 bases; junction bases not matched to a gene: 4. CDR1 is MDHEN and CDR2 is SYDVKM in the germline V gene. CDR3 residues: CASSLPRTSGAGELFF. CDR3 in DNA: TGTGCCAGCAGTTTACCGAGGACTAGCGGGGCCGGGGAGCTGTTTTTT.

The rearrangement uses TRBV6-5 and TRBJ2-5; no firm D call. Germline CDR1 is MNHEY and CDR2 is SVGAGI. V was trimmed by 7 bases and J by 7 bases, leaving 16 bases between them. The CDR3 covers 13 residues. The CDR3 coding sequence is TGTGCCAGCACTGCGACGGGTCCGGGGACCCAGTACTTC. It specifies CASTATGPGTQYF.

The chain combines TRBV7-2 with TRBJ1-1, with TRBD1 as a possible D gene (5 bases). The germline CDR1 and CDR2 sequences are SGHTA and FQGNSA. With 6 bases removed from V and 3 bases from J, the gap between germline ends came to 17 bases. The CDR3 has 15 amino acids. The CDR3 loop reads CASRTQSAGYTEAFF. In DNA, the CDR3 is TGTGCCAGCAGAACACAATCCGCAGGGTACACTGAAGCTTTCTTT.

This clonotype has a handful of counts. The CDR3 nucleotides are TGTGCCAGCACTGCACAACAGGGGAACACCGGGGAGCTGTTTTTT. Translation gives CASTAQQGNTGELFF. This chain uses TRBV7-9 with TRBJ2-2; D may be TRBD1 (6 bases). The CDR3 is 15 residues long. Germline loops: CDR1 SEHNR, CDR2 FQNEAQ (reference sequence). V lost 7 bases, J lost 1 base, and 13 bases lay in between. The complete variable domain, with remaining parts taken from reference TRBV7-9 and TRBJ2-2, reads DTGVSQNPRHKITKRGQNVTFRCDPISEHNRLYWYRQTLGQGPEFLTYFQNEAQLEKSRLLSDRFSAERPKGSFSTLEIQRTEQGDSAMYLCASTAQQGNTGELFFGEGSRLTVL.

This clonotype showed up just a few times. This chain uses TRBV7-8 with TRBJ2-7; tentative D call: TRBD2 (6 bases). V gave up 3 bases and J gave up 3 bases, with 15 bases separating them. CDR1 SGHVS and CDR2 FQNEAQ come from the germline V gene. There are 15 residues in the CDR3. The CDR3: CASSFGGVNFYEQYV. CDR3 nucleotides: TGTGCCAGCAGCTTTGGAGGGGTGAATTTCTACGAGCAGTACGTC.

The V gene is TRBV20-1, the J gene TRBJ2-3; D unresolved. CDR1 is DFQATT, CDR2 SNEGSKA, per germline (reference sequence). Trimming took off 6 bases at V and 2 bases at J, with 21 bases between the two ends. The CDR3 is 16 residues long. CDR3: CSAPNRPVRSTDTQYF. The CDR3 DNA reads TGCAGTGCCCCGAATCGCCCTGTGCGGTCCACAGATACGCAGTATTTT.

The chain couples TRBV6-2 or TRBV6-3 to TRBJ2-5, with 7 bases aligning to TRBD2. V shed 5 bases and J 0 bases; nucleotides not matched to a gene: 6. This CDR3 is built from 15 residues. The germline V gene encodes CDR1 MNHEY and CDR2 SVGEGT. The CDR3 bases are TGTGCCAGCAGTCTAGCGGATGGGTACCAAGAGACCCAGTACTTC. The encoded protein is CASSLADGYQETQYF.

V gene TRBV20-1 combines with J gene TRBJ2-7; 10 bases match TRBD2. Germline-derived CDR1 and CDR2 are DFQATT and SNEGSKA (reference sequence). Trimming cost V 8 bases and J 3 bases; bases outside gene matches: 16. The CDR3 sequence is 16 residues long. CDR3 sequence: CSPFRGAGTSVYEQYV. The CDR3 region has the DNA TGCAGTCCCTTTAGGGGGGCAGGGACTAGCGTCTACGAGCAGTACGTC.

This clonotype has just a few counts. The V gene is TRBV6-2 or TRBV6-3, the J gene TRBJ2-1; 9 bases agree with TRBD1. This CDR3 comprises 15 residues. The ends lost 4 bases at V and 8 bases at J; junction bases unmatched: 9. The V gene's germline CDR1 is MNHEY and CDR2 SVGEGT. The CDR3, as DNA: TGTGCCAGCAGTTGGAGACAGGGGGTCGGGGATGAGCAGTTCTTC. Translation: CASSWRQGVGDEQFF.

This clonotype was detected a few times. The CDR3 protein is CASSKMRGATKGELFF. DNA of the CDR3: TGTGCCAGCAGCAAAATGAGGGGGGCGACAAAAGGGGAGCTGTTTTTT. The chain is built from TRBV7-6 and TRBJ2-2, with D possibly being TRBD1 or TRBD2 (6 bases each). CDR1 and CDR2 from the germline V gene are SGHVS and FNYEAQ. The CDR3 totals 16 residues. Trimming took off 5 bases at V and 8 bases at J, with 21 bases between the two ends.

There are a few counts of this clonotype. The genes are TRBV12-3 or TRBV12-4 and TRBJ1-5; D not resolved. V gave up 8 bases and J gave up 3 bases, with 11 bases separating them. The CDR3 has 13 amino acids. CDR3 sequence reads: CASEAQLNQPQHF. In DNA form, the CDR3 reads TGTGCCAGCGAGGCACAGCTCAATCAGCCCCAGCATTTT.

The chain recombines TRBV6-2 or TRBV6-3 with TRBJ1-5, with D maybe TRBD1 (5 bases). This CDR3 has 16 amino acids. The V gene's germline CDR1 is MNHEY and CDR2 SVGEGT. The V gene lost 6 bases and the J gene lost 4 bases, with 19 bases spanning the gap. CDR3 sequence (DNA): TGTGCCAGCAGCCGTCGGGGCGGTAGAGGTAATCAGCCCCAGCATTTT. Residues: CASSRRGGRGNQPQHF.

In this sample, this clonotype turned up many times. This sequence joins TRBV6-4 and TRBJ2-1; 10 bases map to TRBD2. The CDR3 extends over 14 amino acids. Germline CDR1 MRHNA, CDR2 SNTAGT. With V trimmed by 4 bases and J by 5 bases, 2 bases remained unmatched. CDR3 in amino acids: CASSGLAGNNEQFF. CDR3 DNA sequence: TGTGCCAGCAGTGGACTAGCGGGTAACAATGAGCAGTTCTTC.

Only a few counts were recorded for this clonotype. This rearrangement joins TRBV18 to TRBJ2-4; D is undetermined. CDR3 length: 17 residues. V was trimmed by 2 bases and J by 0 bases, leaving 14 bases between them. CDR1 is KGHSH, CDR2 LQKENI, per germline. The CDR3 sequence is CASSPWLRSKAKNIQYF. The CDR3 DNA reads as TGTGCCAGCTCACCATGGCTCAGGTCGAAAGCCAAAAACATTCAGTACTTC.

The chain employs TRBV18 and TRBJ2-1, with 9 bases aligning to TRBD2. CDR3 length: 16 residues. Germline V gene lookup returns CDR1 KGHSH and CDR2 LQKENI. The V gene end was trimmed by 3 bases and the J gene end by 5 bases; junction bases not matched to a gene: 8. CDR3 sequence: CASSPLSSGVNNEQFF. The CDR3 coding sequence is TGTGCCAGCTCACCTCTTTCTAGCGGGGTTAACAATGAGCAGTTCTTC.

This clonotype was seen more than once but under ten times. The chain uses TRBV27 and TRBJ2-3, with 11 bases identical to TRBD2. The CDR3 runs 14 residues. From germline, CDR1 is MNHEY and CDR2 SMNVEV (reference sequence). With 3 bases clipped from V and 7 bases from J, the junction kept 3 bases outside the gene matches. The CDR3 region has the DNA TGTGCCAGCAGTTTCTCTAGCGGGGGGAATACGCAGTATTTT. Translation: CASSFSSGGNTQYF.

In its sample, this clonotype was seen a few times. The chain combines TRBV7-2 with TRBJ1-3; tentatively, D is TRBD1 (5 bases). The length of the CDR3 is 15 residues. Trimming left V 2 bases short and J 0 bases short, with 8 bases between. Germline V gene lookup returns CDR1 SGHTA and CDR2 FQGNSA. The CDR3 DNA follows: TGTGCCAGCAGCTTATACAGGACCTCTGGAAACACCATATATTTT. Its protein is CASSLYRTSGNTIYF.